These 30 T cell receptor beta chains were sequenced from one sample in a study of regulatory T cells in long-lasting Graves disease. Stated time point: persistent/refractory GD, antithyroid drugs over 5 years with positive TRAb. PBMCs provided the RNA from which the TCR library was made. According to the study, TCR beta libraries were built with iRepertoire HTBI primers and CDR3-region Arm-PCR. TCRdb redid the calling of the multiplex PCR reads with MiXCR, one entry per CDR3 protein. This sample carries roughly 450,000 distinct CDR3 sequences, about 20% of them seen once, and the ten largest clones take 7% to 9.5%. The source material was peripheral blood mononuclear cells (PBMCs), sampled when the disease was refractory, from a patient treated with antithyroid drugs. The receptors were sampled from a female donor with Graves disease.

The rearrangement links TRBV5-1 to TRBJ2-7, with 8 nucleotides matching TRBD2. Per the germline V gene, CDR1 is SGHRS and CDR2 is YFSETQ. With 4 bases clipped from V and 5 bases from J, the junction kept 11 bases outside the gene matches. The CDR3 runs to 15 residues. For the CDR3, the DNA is TGCGCCAGCAGCCTACTTGGACTAGCCATCCACGAGCAGTACTTC. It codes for CASSLLGLAIHEQYF.

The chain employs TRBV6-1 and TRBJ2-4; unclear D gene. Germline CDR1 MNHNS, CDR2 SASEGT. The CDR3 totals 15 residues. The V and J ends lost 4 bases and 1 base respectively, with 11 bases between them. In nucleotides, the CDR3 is TGTGCCAGCAGTGGACGGGCGAGGGCCAAAAACATTCAGTACTTC. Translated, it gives CASSGRARAKNIQYF.

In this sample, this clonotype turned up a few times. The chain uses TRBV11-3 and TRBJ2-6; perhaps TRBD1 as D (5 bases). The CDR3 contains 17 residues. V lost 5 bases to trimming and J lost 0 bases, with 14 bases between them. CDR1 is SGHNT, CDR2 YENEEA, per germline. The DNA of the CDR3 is TGTGCCAGCAGCCCAGGGAAGGATTCCTCTGGGGCCAACGTCCTGACTTTC. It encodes CASSPGKDSSGANVLTF.

The CDR3 nucleotides read TGTGCCAGCTCACCGAGGTTGGACAATGAGCAGTTCTTC. Residues: CASSPRLDNEQFF. This chain uses TRBV18 with TRBJ2-1; D not certain. Per the germline V gene, CDR1 is KGHSH and CDR2 is LQKENI. V was pared by 3 bases and J by 5 bases, with 8 bases between. The CDR3 is 13 amino acids.

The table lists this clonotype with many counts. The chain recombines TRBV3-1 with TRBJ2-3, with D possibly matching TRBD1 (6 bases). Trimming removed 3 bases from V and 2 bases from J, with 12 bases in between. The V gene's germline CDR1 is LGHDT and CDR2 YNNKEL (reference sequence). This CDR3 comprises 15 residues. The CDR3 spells CASSHGQSYTDTQYF. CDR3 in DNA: TGTGCCAGCAGCCACGGACAGAGTTACACAGATACGCAGTATTTT.

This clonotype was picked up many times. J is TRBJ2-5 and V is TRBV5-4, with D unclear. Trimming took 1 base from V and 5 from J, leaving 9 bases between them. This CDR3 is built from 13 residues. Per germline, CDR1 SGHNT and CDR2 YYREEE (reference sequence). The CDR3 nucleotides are TGTGCCAGCAGCTTGCCGAGTGGGGAGACCCAGTACTTC. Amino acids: CASSLPSGETQYF.

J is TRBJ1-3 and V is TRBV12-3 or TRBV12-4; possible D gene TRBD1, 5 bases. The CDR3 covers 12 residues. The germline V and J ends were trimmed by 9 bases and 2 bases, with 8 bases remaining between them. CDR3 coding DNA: TGTGCCAGTCAGGGCCCTGGAAACACCATATATTTT. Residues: CASQGPGNTIYF.

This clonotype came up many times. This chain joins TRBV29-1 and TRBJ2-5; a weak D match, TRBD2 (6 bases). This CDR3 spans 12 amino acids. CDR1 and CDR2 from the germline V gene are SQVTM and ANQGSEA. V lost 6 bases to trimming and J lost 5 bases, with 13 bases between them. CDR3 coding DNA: TGCAGCGTCAGGAGGGCTCTGGAGACCCAGTACTTC. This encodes CSVRRALETQYF.

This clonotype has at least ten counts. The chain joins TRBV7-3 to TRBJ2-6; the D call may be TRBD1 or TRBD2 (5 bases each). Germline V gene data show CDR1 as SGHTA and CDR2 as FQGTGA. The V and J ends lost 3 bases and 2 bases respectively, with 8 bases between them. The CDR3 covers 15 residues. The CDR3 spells CASSLMGAGANVLTF. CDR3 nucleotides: TGTGCCAGCAGCTTGATGGGGGCTGGGGCCAACGTCCTGACTTTC. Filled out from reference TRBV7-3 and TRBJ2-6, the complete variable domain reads GAGVSQTPSNKVTEKGKYVELRCDPISGHTALYWYRQSLGQGPEFLIYFQGTGAADDSGLPNDRFFAVRPEGSVSTLKIQRTERGDSAVYLCASSLMGAGANVLTFGAGSRLTVL.

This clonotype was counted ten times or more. CDR3 loop: CASSLVLGVNTEAFF. The CDR3 DNA sequence: TGTGCCAGCAGCTTAGTCCTAGGTGTGAACACTGAAGCTTTCTTT. This rearrangement joins TRBV7-8 to TRBJ1-1; D ambiguous. Trimming took off 1 base at V and 0 bases at J, with 9 bases between the two ends. Germline CDR1 reads SGHVS; CDR2 reads FQNEAQ. This CDR3 has 15 residues.

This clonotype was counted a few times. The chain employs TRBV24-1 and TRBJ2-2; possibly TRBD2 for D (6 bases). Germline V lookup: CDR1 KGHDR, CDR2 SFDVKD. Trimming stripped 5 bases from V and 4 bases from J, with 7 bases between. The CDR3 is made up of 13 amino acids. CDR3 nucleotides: TGTGCCACCAGTGGGAGGGCCACCGGGGAGCTGTTTTTT. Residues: CATSGRATGELFF.

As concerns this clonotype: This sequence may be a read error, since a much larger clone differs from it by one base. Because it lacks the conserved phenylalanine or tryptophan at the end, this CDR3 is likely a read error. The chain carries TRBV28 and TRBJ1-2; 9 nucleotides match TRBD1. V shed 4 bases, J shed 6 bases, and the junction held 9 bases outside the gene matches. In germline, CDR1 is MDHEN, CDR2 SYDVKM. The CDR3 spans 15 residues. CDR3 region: CASSSPGQGQDGYTS. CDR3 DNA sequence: TGTGCCAGCAGTTCGCCGGGACAGGGACAAGATGGCTACACCTCC.

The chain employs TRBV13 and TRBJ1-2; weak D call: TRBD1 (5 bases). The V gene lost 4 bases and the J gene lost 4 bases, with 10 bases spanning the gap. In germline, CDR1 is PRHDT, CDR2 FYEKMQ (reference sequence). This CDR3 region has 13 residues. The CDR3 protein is CASSSSDIYGYTF. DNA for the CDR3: TGTGCCAGCAGCTCCTCGGACATCTATGGCTACACCTTC.

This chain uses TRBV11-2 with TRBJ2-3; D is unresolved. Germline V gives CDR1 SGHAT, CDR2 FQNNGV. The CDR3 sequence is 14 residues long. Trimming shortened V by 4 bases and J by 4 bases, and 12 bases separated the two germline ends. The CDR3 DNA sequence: TGTGCCAGCAGCTCAATTACTGCATCAGATACGCAGTATTTT. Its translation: CASSSITASDTQYF.

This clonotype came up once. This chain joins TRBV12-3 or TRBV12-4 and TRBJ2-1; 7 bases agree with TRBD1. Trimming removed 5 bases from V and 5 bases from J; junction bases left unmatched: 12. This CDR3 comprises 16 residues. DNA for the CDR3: TGTGCCAGCAGTCCAGCCAGACAGGGAGTAAACAATGAGCAGTTCTTC. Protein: CASSPARQGVNNEQFF.

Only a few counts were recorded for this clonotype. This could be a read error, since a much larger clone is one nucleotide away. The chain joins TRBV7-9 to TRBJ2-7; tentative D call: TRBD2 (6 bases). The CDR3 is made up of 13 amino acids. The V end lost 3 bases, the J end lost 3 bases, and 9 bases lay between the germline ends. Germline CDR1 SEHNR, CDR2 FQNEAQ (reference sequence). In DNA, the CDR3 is TGTGCCAGCAGCTTTCCGGGAGACTACGAGCAGTACTTC. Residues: CASSFPGDYEQYF.

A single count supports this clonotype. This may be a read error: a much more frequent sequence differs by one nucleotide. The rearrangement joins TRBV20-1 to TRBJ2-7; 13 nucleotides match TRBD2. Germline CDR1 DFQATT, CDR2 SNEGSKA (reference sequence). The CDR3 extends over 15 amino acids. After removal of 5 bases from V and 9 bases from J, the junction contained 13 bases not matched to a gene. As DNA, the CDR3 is TGCAGTGCTTCGGGACTAGCGGGGAGCGGAGGCGGGCAGTACTTC. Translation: CSASGLAGSGGGQYF.

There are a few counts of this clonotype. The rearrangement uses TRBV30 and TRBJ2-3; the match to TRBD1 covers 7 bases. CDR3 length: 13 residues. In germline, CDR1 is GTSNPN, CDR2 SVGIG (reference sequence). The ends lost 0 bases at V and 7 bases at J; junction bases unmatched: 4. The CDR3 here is CAWSVGGMYTQYF. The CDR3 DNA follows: TGTGCCTGGAGTGTAGGGGGCATGTATACGCAGTATTTT.

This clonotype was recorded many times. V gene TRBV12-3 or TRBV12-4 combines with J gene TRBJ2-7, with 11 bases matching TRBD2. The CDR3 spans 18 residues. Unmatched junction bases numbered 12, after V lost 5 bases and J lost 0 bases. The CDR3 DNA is TGTGCCAGCAGTGACCGGACTAGCGGGTTCCAGAGCTCCTACGAGCAGTACTTC. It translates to CASSDRTSGFQSSYEQYF.

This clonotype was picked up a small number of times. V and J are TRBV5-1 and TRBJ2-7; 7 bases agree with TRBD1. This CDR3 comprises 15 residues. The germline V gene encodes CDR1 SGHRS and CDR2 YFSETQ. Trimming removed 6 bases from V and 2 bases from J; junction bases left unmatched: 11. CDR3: CASTSGTAKAYEQYF. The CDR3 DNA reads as TGCGCCAGCACTTCCGGGACAGCCAAGGCCTACGAGCAGTACTTC.

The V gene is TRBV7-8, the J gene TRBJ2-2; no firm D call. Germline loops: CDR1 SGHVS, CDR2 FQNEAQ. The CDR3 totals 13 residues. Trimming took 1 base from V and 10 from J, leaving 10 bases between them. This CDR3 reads CASSLVTLAELFF. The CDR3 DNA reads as TGTGCCAGCAGCTTAGTAACGCTGGCGGAGCTGTTTTTT.

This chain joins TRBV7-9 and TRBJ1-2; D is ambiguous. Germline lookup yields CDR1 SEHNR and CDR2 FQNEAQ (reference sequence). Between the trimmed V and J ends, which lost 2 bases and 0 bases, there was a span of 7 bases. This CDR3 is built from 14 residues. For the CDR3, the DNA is TGTGCCAGCAGCTTAATAGGAGCTAACTATGGCTACACCTTC. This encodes CASSLIGANYGYTF.

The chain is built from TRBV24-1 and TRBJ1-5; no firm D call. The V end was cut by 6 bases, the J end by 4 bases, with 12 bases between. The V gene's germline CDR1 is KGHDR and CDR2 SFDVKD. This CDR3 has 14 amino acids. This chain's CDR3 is CATSREGVNQPQHF. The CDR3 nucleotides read TGTGCCACCAGTCGCGAAGGAGTAAATCAGCCCCAGCATTTT.

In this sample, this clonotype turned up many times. CDR3 sequence: CASSLPLDRINTGELFF. The CDR3 region has the DNA TGTGCCAGCAGTTTACCGCTCGACAGGATAAACACCGGGGAGCTGTTTTTT. The chain links TRBV28 to TRBJ2-2; D is possibly TRBD1 (6 bases). The CDR3 contains 17 residues. V dropped 2 bases and J dropped 2 bases, with 15 bases sitting between them. Germline CDR1 is MDHEN and CDR2 is SYDVKM.

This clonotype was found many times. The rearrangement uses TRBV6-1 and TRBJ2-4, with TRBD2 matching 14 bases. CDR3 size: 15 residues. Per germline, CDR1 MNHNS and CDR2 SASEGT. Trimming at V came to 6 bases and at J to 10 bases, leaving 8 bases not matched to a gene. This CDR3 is CASRQYGTSGSIQYF. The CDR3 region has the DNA TGTGCCAGCAGACAATACGGGACTAGCGGGAGTATTCAGTACTTC.

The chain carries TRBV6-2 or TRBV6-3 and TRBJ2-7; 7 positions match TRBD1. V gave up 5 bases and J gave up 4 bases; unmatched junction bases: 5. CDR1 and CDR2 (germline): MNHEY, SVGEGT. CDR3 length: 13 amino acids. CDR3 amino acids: CASSGRTGYEQYF. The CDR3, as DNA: TGTGCCAGCAGTGGTCGGACAGGTTACGAGCAGTACTTC.

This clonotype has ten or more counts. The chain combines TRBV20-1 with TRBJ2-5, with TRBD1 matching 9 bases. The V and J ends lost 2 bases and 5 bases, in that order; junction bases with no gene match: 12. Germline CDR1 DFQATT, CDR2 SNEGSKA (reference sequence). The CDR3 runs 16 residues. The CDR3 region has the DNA TGCAGTGCTAGAACTTACAGGGGGCGTTGGACGGAGACCCAGTACTTC. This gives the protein CSARTYRGRWTETQYF.

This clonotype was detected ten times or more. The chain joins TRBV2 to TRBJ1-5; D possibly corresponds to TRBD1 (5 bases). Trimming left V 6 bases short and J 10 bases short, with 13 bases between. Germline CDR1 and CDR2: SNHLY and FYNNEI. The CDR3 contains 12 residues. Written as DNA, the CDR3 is TGTGCCAGCAGGGACGGACACCTACCCCAGCATTTT. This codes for CASRDGHLPQHF.

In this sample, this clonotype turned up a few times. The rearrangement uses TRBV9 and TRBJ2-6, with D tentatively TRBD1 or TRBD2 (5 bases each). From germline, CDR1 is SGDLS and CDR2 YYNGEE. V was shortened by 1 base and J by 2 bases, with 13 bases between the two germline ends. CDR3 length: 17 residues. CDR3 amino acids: CASSVPGSRPGANVLTF. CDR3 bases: TGTGCCAGCAGCGTACCAGGGAGTAGGCCTGGGGCCAACGTCCTGACTTTC.

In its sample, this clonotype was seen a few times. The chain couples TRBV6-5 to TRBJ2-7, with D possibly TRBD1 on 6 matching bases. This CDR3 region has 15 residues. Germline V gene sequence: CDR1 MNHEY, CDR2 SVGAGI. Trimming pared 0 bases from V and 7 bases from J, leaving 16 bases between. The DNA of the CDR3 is TGTGCCAGCAGTTACTCGAGACAGGCCCCCTCAGAGCAGTACTTC. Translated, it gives CASSYSRQAPSEQYF.